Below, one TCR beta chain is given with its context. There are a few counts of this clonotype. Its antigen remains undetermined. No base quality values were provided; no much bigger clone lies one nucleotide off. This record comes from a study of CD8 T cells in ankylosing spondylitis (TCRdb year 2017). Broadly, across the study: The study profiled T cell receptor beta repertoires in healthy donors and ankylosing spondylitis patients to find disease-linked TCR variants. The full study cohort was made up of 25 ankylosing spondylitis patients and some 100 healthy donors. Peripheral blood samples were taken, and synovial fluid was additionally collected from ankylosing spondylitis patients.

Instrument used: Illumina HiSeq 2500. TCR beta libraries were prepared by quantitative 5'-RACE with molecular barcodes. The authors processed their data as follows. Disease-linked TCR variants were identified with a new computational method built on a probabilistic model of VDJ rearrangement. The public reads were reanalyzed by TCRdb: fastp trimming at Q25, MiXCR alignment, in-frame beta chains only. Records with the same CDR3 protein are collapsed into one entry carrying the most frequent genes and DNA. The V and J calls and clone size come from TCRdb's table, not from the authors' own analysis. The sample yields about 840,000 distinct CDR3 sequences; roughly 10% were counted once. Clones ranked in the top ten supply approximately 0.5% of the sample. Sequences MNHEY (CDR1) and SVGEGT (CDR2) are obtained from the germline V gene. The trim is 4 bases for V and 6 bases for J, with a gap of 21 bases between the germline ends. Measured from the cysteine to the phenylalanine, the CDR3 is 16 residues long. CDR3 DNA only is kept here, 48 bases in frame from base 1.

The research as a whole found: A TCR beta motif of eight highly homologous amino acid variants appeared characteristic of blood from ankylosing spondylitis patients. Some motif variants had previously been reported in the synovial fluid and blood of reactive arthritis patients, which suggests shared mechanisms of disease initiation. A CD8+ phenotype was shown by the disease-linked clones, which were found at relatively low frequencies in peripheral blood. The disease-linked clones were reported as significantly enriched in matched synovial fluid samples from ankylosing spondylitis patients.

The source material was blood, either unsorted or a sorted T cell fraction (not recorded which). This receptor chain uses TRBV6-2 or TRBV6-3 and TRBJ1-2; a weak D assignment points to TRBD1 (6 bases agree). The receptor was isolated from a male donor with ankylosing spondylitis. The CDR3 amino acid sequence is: CASSSPGHPTGHGYTF. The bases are TGTGCCAGCAGTTCCCCGGGACACCCCACAGGGCATGGCTACACCTTC.